Listed here are 27 T cell receptor beta chains from one sample, sequenced in a study of cytomegalovirus exposure and HLA in healthy donors. Researchers ran the PCR with 60 Vbeta and 13 Jbeta primers. Sequenced by immunoSEQ multiplex PCR; TCRdb stores in-frame clones only, minus some. In all, the sample yields 150,000 to 200,000 clones. Source material: PBMCs. The receptors originated from a young man in good health and CMV-seronegative.

This sequence joins TRBV15 and TRBJ1-1, with 9 bases identical to TRBD1. The CDR3 length is 14 residues. Trimming at V came to 6 bases and at J to 7 bases, leaving 9 bases not matched to a gene. Germline CDR1 LNHNV, CDR2 YYDKDF (reference sequence). This CDR3 reads CATRSGTGTIEAFF. The DNA of the CDR3 is TGTGCCACCAGAAGTGGGACAGGGACGATTGAAGCTTTCTTT.

CDR3 nucleotides: TGTGCCAGCTCACCAACGGGGTTTGAAGCTTTCTTT. Translating it yields CASSPTGFEAFF. The rearrangement joins TRBV18 to TRBJ1-1; D not certain. Germline V lookup: CDR1 KGHSH, CDR2 LQKENI. The CDR3 sequence is 12 residues long. Trimming pared 2 bases from V and 7 bases from J, leaving 8 bases between.

The V gene is TRBV2, the J gene TRBJ1-1; 8 bases are a match to TRBD1. V trimming: 9 bases; J trimming: 8 bases; junction bases outside the gene matches: 2. Germline loops: CDR1 SNHLY, CDR2 FYNNEI. This CDR3 has 10 amino acids. The CDR3 DNA reads TGTGCCAGACGGACAGGGGAAGCTTTCTTT. Protein: CARRTGEAFF.

V and J are TRBV5-1 and TRBJ2-1; 8 bases are a match to TRBD2. Germline assignment: CDR1 SGHRS and CDR2 YFSETQ. CDR3 length: 15 amino acids. The junction had 5 bases not matched to a gene; V was cut back by 0 bases and J by 6 bases. DNA of the CDR3: TGCGCCAGCAGCTTGGTAGTAGCGGGGACCAATGAGCAGTTCTTC. Amino acid sequence: CASSLVVAGTNEQFF.

The genes are TRBV11-3 and TRBJ2-1, with 9 bases lining up with TRBD2. With 5 bases clipped from V and 9 bases from J, the junction kept 11 bases outside the gene matches. The CDR3 contains 15 residues. Germline-derived CDR1 and CDR2 are SGHNT and YENEEA. CDR3 in amino acids: CASSPPGLALSEQFF. The CDR3 DNA reads TGTGCCAGCAGCCCGCCGGGACTAGCACTATCTGAGCAGTTCTTC.

The J gene is TRBJ1-1, the V gene TRBV5-6; D gene ambiguous. This CDR3 contains 12 residues. Trimming pared 5 bases from V and 6 bases from J, leaving 11 bases between. From germline, CDR1 is SGHDT and CDR2 YYEEEE. The CDR3 DNA reads TGTGCCAGCAGTCGGGTGGAGGCTGAAGCTTTCTTT. It yields the protein CASSRVEAEAFF.

The chain links TRBV29-1 to TRBJ1-1; 9 nucleotides align to TRBD1. Per germline, CDR1 SQVTM and CDR2 ANQGSEA. The CDR3 is 15 residues long. Losses at the gene ends were 1 base for V and 1 base for J; bases not matched to a gene: 4. Here the CDR3 DNA reads TGCAGCGTTGAAGGGACAGGGGTGCGGAACACTGAAGCTTTCTTT. Translated: CSVEGTGVRNTEAFF.

The chain recombines TRBV11-3 with TRBJ2-3; 7 bases are a match to TRBD1. The CDR3 runs to 14 residues. Germline V gene sequence: CDR1 SGHNT, CDR2 YENEEA. Unmatched junction bases numbered 5, after V lost 6 bases and J lost 2 bases. The CDR3 nucleotides are TGTGCCAGCAGACAGGGACAGTCCACAGATACGCAGTATTTT. Amino acids: CASRQGQSTDTQYF. The full variable domain, completed using reference TRBV11-3 and TRBJ2-3, is EAGVVQSPRYKIIEKKQPVAFWCNPISGHNTLYWYLQNLGQGPELLIRYENEEAVDDSQLPKDRFSAERLKGVDSTLKIQPAELGDSAVYLCASRQGQSTDTQYFGPGTRLTVL.

This chain links TRBV29-1 with TRBJ2-3; 9 bases are a match to TRBD1. From germline, CDR1 is SQVTM and CDR2 ANQGSEA. V shed 4 bases, J shed 7 bases, and the junction held 3 bases outside the gene matches. There are 12 residues in the CDR3. CDR3 DNA sequence: TGCAGCGTTGGACAGGGGGGCAATACGCAGTATTTT. Protein sequence: CSVGQGGNTQYF.

V gene TRBV29-1 combines with J gene TRBJ2-5; TRBD2 is a possible D gene (5 bases). The CDR3 loop spans 11 amino acids. Between the trimmed V and J ends, which lost 8 bases and 4 bases, there was a span of 11 bases. CDR1 is SQVTM, CDR2 ANQGSEA, per germline. The CDR3 loop is CSPSRAETQYF. The CDR3 nucleotides are TGCAGCCCCTCGAGGGCAGAGACCCAGTACTTC.

The chain uses TRBV28 and TRBJ1-4; the D gene is possibly TRBD1 (6 bases). This CDR3 is built from 16 residues. The V gene's germline CDR1 is MDHEN and CDR2 SYDVKM. Trimming stripped 4 bases from V and 0 bases from J, with 12 bases between. The CDR3 loop reads CASSYQGRATNEKLFF. The DNA of the CDR3 is TGTGCCAGCAGTTATCAGGGGCGGGCAACTAATGAAAAACTGTTTTTT.

The chain employs TRBV29-1 and TRBJ1-1; 10 nucleotides align to TRBD1. This CDR3 is built from 14 residues. Trimming took 6 bases from V and 4 from J; bases not matched to a gene: 8. Looked up from germline, CDR1 is SQVTM and CDR2 is ANQGSEA. The CDR3 here is CSVADRGLSTEAFF. DNA for the CDR3: TGCAGCGTGGCCGACAGGGGGCTGAGCACTGAAGCTTTCTTT.

The V call is TRBV6-5, the J call TRBJ2-2, with 7 bases matching TRBD1. With 6 bases clipped from V and 4 bases from J, the junction kept 8 bases outside the gene matches. The CDR3 is 15 amino acids. In germline, CDR1 is MNHEY, CDR2 SVGAGI. The CDR3 bases are TGTGCCAGCAGGACGACAGGGTGGGGCACCGGGGAGCTGTTTTTT. It encodes CASRTTGWGTGELFF.

The rearrangement joins TRBV28 to TRBJ2-1; the D is unclear. The ends were cut back, 3 bases at V and 3 bases at J, with 3 bases in the middle. CDR1 and CDR2 (germline): MDHEN, SYDVKM. CDR3 length: 12 residues. The CDR3 DNA follows: TGTGCCAGCAGTTTTAACTACAATGAGCAGTTCTTC. It yields the protein CASSFNYNEQFF.

The V gene is TRBV5-4, the J gene TRBJ1-2; the D is unclear. Germline CDR1 SGHNT, CDR2 YYREEE (reference sequence). The CDR3 loop spans 13 amino acids. V lost 3 bases and J lost 3, with 9 bases in between. In DNA form, the CDR3 reads TGTGCCAGCAGCTCGACACCCTACTATGGCTACACCTTC. It encodes CASSSTPYYGYTF.

The rearrangement uses TRBV18 and TRBJ2-3, with 13 bases matching TRBD2. The V segment lost 3 bases and the J segment 7 bases; nucleotides outside the gene matches: 1. This CDR3 has 14 amino acids. The V gene's germline CDR1 is KGHSH and CDR2 LQKENI. In DNA, the CDR3 is TGTGCCAGCTCACCGACTAGCGGGAGGTATACGCAGTATTTT. Translating it yields CASSPTSGRYTQYF.

The rearrangement joins TRBV10-1 to TRBJ1-1; possibly TRBD1 for D (5 bases). The germline V gene encodes CDR1 WNHNN and CDR2 SYGVQD (reference sequence). The CDR3 has 14 residues. The V gene lost 6 bases and the J gene lost 2 bases, with 13 bases spanning the gap. The CDR3 coding sequence is TGCGCCAGCAGGCCGGGACTGGGAAACACTGAAGCTTTCTTT. This sequence encodes CASRPGLGNTEAFF.

J is TRBJ1-4 and V is TRBV7-2; D unclear. The CDR3 is made up of 14 amino acids. V dropped 10 bases and J dropped 3 bases, with 15 bases sitting between them. Per germline, CDR1 SGHTA and CDR2 FQGNSA. The CDR3 reads CATRAAAANEKLFF. CDR3 bases: TGTGCCACCCGAGCGGCAGCGGCTAATGAAAAACTGTTTTTT.

The V call is TRBV30, the J call TRBJ1-1, with D perhaps TRBD1 (6 bases). The V end lost 2 bases, the J end lost 0 bases, and 13 bases lay between the germline ends. Looked up from germline, CDR1 is GTSNPN and CDR2 is SVGIG (reference sequence). This CDR3 has 15 amino acids. In DNA form, the CDR3 reads TGTGCCTGGAGTCGGACAGTCGACATGAACACTGAAGCTTTCTTT. It is translated as CAWSRTVDMNTEAFF.

V and J are TRBV2 and TRBJ1-2; D is uncertain. Looked up from germline, CDR1 is SNHLY and CDR2 is FYNNEI. The CDR3 length is 14 residues. Trimming pared 3 bases from V and 2 bases from J, leaving 10 bases between. The CDR3 region is CASSEAGQNYGYTF. Here the CDR3 DNA reads TGTGCCAGCAGTGAGGCTGGGCAAAACTATGGCTACACCTTC.

The rearrangement uses TRBV7-3 and TRBJ2-1; the match to TRBD2 covers 11 bases. V gave up 5 bases and J gave up 5 bases; unmatched junction bases: 5. This CDR3 has 15 amino acids. Germline CDR1 SGHTA, CDR2 FQGTGA. The CDR3: CASSPTSGNNNEQFF. CDR3 nucleotides: TGTGCCAGCAGCCCGACTAGCGGGAACAACAATGAGCAGTTCTTC.

V gene TRBV11-3 combines with J gene TRBJ2-2; 8 bases are shared with TRBD2. Germline V gene lookup returns CDR1 SGHNT and CDR2 YENEEA. The length of the CDR3 is 17 residues. Trimming removed 0 bases from V and 2 bases from J; junction bases left unmatched: 5. DNA of the CDR3: TGTGCCAGCAGCTTAGACTCAGCGGGAGATAACACCGGGGAGCTGTTTTTT. Protein sequence: CASSLDSAGDNTGELFF.

The J gene is TRBJ1-1, the V gene TRBV11-3, with TRBD1 as a possible D gene (5 bases). Germline values: CDR1 SGHNT, CDR2 YENEEA. Trimming stripped 7 bases from V and 1 base from J, with 10 bases between. The CDR3 sequence is 13 residues long. The CDR3 DNA follows: TGTGCCAGCAACCGACAGAGGAACACTGAAGCTTTCTTT. Translating gives CASNRQRNTEAFF.

The chain recombines TRBV10-3 with TRBJ1-3, with 11 bases fitting TRBD1. V lost 8 bases and J lost 2; bases outside the gene matches: 2. In germline, CDR1 is ENHRY, CDR2 SYGVKD. The CDR3 length is 14 residues. CDR3: CAIRGQGAGNTIYF. The CDR3 DNA reads TGTGCCATCCGGGGACAGGGGGCTGGAAACACCATATATTTT.

This chain joins TRBV11-2 and TRBJ1-5, with D possibly being TRBD1 (6 bases). CDR1 SGHAT and CDR2 FQNNGV come from the germline V gene. V lost 5 bases and J lost 5, with 10 bases in between. This CDR3 comprises 13 residues. The CDR3 loop is CASSVHRDQPQHF. In nucleotides, the CDR3 is TGTGCCAGCAGCGTACACAGGGATCAGCCCCAGCATTTT.

The chain has TRBV27 and TRBJ2-2; TRBD2 might be the D (6 bases). Germline-derived CDR1 and CDR2 are MNHEY and SMNVEV (reference sequence). Trimming removed 8 bases from V and 5 bases from J, with 15 bases in between. This CDR3 is built from 14 residues. The CDR3: CASRSGLTTGELFF. The CDR3 coding sequence is TGTGCCAGCCGTTCGGGACTGACGACCGGGGAGCTGTTTTTT.

V gene TRBV19 combines with J gene TRBJ2-1, with 11 bases identical to TRBD1. Per germline, CDR1 LNHDA and CDR2 SQIVND (reference sequence). Unmatched junction bases numbered 4, after V lost 6 bases and J lost 6 bases. This CDR3 has 14 residues. CDR3 sequence (DNA): TGTGCCAGTAGGGGGACAGGGGGGAGCAATGAGCAGTTCTTC. This codes for CASRGTGGSNEQFF.